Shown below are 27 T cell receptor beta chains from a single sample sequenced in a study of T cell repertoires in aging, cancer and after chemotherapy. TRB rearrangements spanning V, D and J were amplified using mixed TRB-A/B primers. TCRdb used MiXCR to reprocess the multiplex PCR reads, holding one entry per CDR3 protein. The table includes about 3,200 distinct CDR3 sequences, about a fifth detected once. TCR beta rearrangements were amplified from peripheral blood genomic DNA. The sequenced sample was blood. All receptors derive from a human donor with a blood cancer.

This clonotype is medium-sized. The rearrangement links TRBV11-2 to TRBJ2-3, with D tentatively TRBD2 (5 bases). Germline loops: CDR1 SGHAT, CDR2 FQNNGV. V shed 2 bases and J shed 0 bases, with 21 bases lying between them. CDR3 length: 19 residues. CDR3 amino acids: CASSLFPDGMGESTDTQYF. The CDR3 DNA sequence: TGTGCCAGCAGCTTATTTCCGGACGGCATGGGAGAGAGCACAGATACGCAGTATTTT. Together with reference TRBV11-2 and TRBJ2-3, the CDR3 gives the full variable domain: EAGVAQSPRYKIIEKRQSVAFWCNPISGHATLYWYQQILGQGPKLLIQFQNNGVVDDSQLPKDRFSAERLKGVDSTLKIQPAKLEDSAVYLCASSLFPDGMGESTDTQYFGPGTRLTVL.

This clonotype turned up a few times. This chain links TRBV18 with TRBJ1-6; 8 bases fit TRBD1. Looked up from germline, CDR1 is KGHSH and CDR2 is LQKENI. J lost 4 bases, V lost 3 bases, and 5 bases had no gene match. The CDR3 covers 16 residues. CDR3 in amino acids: CASSPQGAGYNSPLHF. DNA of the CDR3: TGTGCCAGCTCACCGCAGGGGGCAGGGTATAATTCACCCCTCCACTTT. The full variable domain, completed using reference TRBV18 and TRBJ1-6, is NAGVMQNPRHLVRRRGQEARLRCSPMKGHSHVYWYRQLPEEGLKFMVYLQKENIIDESGMPKERFSAEFPKEGPSILRIQQVVRGDSAAYFCASSPQGAGYNSPLHFGNGTRLTVT.

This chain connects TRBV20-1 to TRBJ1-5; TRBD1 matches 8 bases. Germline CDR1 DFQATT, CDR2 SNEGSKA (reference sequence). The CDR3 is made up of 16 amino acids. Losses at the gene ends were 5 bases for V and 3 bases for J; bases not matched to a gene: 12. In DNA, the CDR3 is TGCAGTGCTTACCCCGTCACAGGGGGGCTCAATCAGCCCCAGCATTTT. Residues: CSAYPVTGGLNQPQHF.

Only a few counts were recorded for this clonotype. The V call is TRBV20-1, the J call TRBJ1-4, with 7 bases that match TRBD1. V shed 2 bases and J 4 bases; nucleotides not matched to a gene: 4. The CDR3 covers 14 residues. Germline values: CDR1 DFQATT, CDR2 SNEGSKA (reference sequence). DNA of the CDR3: TGCAGTGCTAGAACACAGGGGAATAATGAAAAACTGTTTTTT. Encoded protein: CSARTQGNNEKLFF.

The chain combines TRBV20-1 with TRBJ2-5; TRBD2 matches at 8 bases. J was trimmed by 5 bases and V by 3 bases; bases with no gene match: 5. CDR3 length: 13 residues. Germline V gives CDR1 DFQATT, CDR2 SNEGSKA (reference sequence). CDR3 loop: CSARGLVGETQYF. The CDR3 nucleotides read TGCAGTGCTAGGGGACTAGTCGGTGAGACCCAGTACTTC.

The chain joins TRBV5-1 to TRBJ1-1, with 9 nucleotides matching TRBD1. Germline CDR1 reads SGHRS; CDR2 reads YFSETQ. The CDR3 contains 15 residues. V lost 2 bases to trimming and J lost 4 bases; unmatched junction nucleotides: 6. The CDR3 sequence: CASSLPGTGTTEAFF. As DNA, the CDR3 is TGCGCCAGCAGCTTACCCGGGACAGGGACCACTGAAGCTTTCTTT.

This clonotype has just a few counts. CDR3 sequence reads: CASSFEVGALPWGNQPQHF. The CDR3 region has the DNA TGTGCCAGCAGTTTTGAGGTTGGTGCCCTTCCCTGGGGGAATCAGCCCCAGCATTTT. V and J are TRBV12-3 or TRBV12-4 and TRBJ1-5; TRBD1 is a possible D gene (5 bases). This CDR3 is built from 19 residues. Deletions cut 3 bases from V and 4 bases from J, with 25 bases between.

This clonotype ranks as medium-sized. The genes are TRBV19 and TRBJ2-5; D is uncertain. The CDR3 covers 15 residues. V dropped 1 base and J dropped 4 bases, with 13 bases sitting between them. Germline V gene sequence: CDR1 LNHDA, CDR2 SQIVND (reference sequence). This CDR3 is CASSIGGRFSETQYF. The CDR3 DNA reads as TGTGCCAGTAGTATAGGTGGCAGGTTTTCAGAGACCCAGTACTTC.

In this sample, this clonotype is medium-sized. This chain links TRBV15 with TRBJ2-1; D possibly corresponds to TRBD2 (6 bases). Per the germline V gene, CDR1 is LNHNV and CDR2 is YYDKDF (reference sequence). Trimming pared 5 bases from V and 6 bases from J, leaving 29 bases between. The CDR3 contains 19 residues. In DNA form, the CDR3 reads TGTGCCACCAGCCGAAGGCGGGAAGGCCCTCAACTTTTTAGCAATGAGCAGTTCTTC. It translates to CATSRRREGPQLFSNEQFF.

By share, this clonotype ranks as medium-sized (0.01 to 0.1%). The CDR3 spells CAWSVGRETQYF. The CDR3 DNA reads TGTGCCTGGAGTGTGGGTCGGGAGACCCAGTACTTC. The chain has TRBV30 and TRBJ2-5; D uncertain. The germline V and J ends were trimmed by 0 bases and 5 bases, with 7 bases remaining between them. The germline V gene has CDR1 GTSNPN and CDR2 SVGIG (reference sequence). This CDR3 spans 12 amino acids.

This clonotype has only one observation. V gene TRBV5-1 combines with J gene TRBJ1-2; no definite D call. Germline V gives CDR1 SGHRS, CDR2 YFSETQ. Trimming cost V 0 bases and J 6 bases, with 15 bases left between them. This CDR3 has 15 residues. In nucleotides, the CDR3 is TGCGCCAGCAGCTTGGGTTCAGCAAGGGTTGATGGCTACACCTTC. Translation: CASSLGSARVDGYTF.

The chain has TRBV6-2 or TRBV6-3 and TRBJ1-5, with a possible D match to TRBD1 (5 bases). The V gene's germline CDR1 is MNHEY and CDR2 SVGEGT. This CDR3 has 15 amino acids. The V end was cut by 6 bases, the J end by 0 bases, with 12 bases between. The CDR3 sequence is CASSPGRYSNQPQHF. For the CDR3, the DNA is TGTGCCAGCAGCCCGGGACGGTATAGCAATCAGCCCCAGCATTTT.

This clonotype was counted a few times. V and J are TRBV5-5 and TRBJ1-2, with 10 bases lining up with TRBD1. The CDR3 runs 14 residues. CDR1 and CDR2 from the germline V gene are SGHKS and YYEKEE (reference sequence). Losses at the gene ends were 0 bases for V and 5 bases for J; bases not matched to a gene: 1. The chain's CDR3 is CASSLGQGAYGYTF. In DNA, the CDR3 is TGTGCCAGCAGCTTGGGACAGGGGGCATATGGCTACACCTTC.

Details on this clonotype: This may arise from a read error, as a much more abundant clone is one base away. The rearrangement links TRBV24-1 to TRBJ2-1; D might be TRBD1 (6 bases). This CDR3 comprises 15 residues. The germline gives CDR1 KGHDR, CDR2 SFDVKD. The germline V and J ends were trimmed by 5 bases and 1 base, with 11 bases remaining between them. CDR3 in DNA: TGTGCCACCAGTGGCCCAGGACAGTCCTACAATGAGCAGTTCTTC. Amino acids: CATSGPGQSYNEQFF.

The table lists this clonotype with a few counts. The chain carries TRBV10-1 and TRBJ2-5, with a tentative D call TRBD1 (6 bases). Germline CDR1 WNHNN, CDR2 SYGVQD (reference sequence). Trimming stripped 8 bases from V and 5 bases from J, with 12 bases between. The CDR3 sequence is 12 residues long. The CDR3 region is CASSSQGETQYF. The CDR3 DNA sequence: TGCGCCAGCTCGTCTCAGGGGGAGACCCAGTACTTC.

In DNA, the CDR3 is TGTGCCAGCAGCTTAGCGATCCGGCCTAACACTGAAGCTTTCTTT. This translates into CASSLAIRPNTEAFF. This chain uses TRBV7-2 with TRBJ1-1, with D unclear. The CDR3 is 15 amino acids. Germline V gene lookup returns CDR1 SGHTA and CDR2 FQGNSA. The V end was cut by 0 bases, the J end by 2 bases, with 10 bases between. The full variable domain, with the rest looked up from reference TRBV7-2 and TRBJ1-1, is GAGVSQSPSNKVTEKGKDVELRCDPISGHTALYWYRQSLGQGLEFLIYFQGNSAPDKSGLPSDRFSAERTGGSVSTLTIQRTQQEDSAVYLCASSLAIRPNTEAFFGQGTRLTVV.

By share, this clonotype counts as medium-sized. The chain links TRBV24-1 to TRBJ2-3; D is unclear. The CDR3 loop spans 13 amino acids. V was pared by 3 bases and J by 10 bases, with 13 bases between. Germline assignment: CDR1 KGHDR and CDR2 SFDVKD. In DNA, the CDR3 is TGTGCCACCAGTGATCCCTCCGGATGGGCGCAGTATTTT. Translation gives CATSDPSGWAQYF.

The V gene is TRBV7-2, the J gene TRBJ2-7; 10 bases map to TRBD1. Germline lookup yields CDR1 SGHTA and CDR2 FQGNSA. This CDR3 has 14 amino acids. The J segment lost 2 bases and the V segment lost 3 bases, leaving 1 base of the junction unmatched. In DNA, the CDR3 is TGTGCCAGCAGCTTGGGGACAGGGGCCTACGAGCAGTACTTC. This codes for CASSLGTGAYEQYF.

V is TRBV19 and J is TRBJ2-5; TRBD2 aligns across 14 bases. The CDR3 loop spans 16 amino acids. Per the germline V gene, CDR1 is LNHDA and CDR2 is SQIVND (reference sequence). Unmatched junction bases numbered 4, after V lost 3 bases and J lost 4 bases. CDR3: CASSIGTSGRSETQYF. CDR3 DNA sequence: TGTGCCAGTAGTATTGGGACTAGCGGGAGATCAGAGACCCAGTACTTC.

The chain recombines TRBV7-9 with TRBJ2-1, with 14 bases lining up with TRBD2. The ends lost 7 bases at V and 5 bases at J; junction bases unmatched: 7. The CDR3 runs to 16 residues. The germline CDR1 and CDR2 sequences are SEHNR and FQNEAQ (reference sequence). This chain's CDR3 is CASTRGTSGGNNEQFF. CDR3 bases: TGTGCCAGCACCCGGGGGACTAGCGGGGGAAACAATGAGCAGTTCTTC.

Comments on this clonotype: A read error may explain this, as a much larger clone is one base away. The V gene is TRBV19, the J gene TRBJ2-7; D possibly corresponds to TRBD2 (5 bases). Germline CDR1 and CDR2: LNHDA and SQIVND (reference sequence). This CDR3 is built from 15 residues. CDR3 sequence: CASSPTFRGSYEKYF. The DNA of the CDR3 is TGTGCCAGTAGTCCGACTTTCCGGGGTTCCTACGAGAAGTACTTC. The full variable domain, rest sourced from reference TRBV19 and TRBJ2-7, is DGGITQSPKYLFRKEGQNVTLSCEQNLNHDAMYWYRQDPGQGLRLIYYSQIVNDFQKGDIAEGYSVSREKKESFPLTVTSAQKNPTAFYLCASSPTFRGSYEKYFGPGTRLTVT.

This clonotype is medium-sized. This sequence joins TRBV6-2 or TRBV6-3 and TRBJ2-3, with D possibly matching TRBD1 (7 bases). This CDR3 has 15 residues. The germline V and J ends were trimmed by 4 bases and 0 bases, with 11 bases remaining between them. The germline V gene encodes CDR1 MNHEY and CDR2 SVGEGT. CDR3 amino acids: CASSWRDRSTDTQYF. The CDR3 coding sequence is TGTGCCAGCAGTTGGAGGGACAGAAGCACAGATACGCAGTATTTT.

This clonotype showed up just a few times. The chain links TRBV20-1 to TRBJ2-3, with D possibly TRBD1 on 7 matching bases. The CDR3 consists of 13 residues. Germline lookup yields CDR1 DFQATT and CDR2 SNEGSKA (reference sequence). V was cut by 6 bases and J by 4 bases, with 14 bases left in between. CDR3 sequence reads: CSAFDREADTQYF. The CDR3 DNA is TGCAGTGCGTTCGACAGGGAGGCAGATACGCAGTATTTT.

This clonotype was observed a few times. DNA of the CDR3: TGTGCCAGCACTAGAAGTCGACAGGAGCCCCAAGCTTTCTTT. Protein product: CASTRSRQEPQAFF. The rearrangement uses TRBV6-1 and TRBJ1-1, with TRBD1 as a possible D gene (6 bases). Trimming took off 7 bases at V and 9 bases at J, with 21 bases between the two ends. The CDR3 totals 14 residues. Germline loops: CDR1 MNHNS, CDR2 SASEGT.

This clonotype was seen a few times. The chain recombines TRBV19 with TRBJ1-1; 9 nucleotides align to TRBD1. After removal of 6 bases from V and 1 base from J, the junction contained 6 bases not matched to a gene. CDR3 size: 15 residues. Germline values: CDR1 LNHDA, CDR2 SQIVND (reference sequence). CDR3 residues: CASRPRQGGNTEAFF. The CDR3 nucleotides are TGTGCCAGTAGGCCAAGACAGGGGGGGAACACTGAAGCTTTCTTT.

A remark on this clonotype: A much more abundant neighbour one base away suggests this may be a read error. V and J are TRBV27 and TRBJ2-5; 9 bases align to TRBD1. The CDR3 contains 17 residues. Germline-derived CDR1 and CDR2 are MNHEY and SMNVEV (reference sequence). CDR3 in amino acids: CVSSLGPGTGSEETQYF. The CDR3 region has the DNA TGTGTCAGCAGTTTAGGGCCCGGGACAGGGTCTGAGGAGACCCAGTACTTC.

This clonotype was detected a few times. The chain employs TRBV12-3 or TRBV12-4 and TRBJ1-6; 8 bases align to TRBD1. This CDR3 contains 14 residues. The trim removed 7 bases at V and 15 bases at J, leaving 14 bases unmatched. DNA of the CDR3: TGTGCCAGCACCTCGACAGGGGACTCAGAGCTCCTCCACTTT. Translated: CASTSTGDSELLHF.